Shown below are 18 T cell receptor beta chains from a single sample sequenced in a study of cytomegalovirus exposure and HLA in healthy donors. Primers: 60 Vbeta forward and 13 Jbeta reverse. Profiled with immunoSEQ multiplex PCR; TCRdb holds only in-frame clones, not every one. Of more than 200,000 clones listed, about 84% were seen once; the top ten hold over 1%. The sample comprised PBMCs. All receptors derive from a human donor in good health.

The rearrangement joins TRBV9 to TRBJ1-1; TRBD1 matches at 8 bases. V dropped 3 bases and J dropped 8; count of bases not matched to a gene: 9. CDR3 size: 14 residues. Germline V gene data show CDR1 as SGDLS and CDR2 as YYNGEE. CDR3 region: CASSGRAGGGEAFF. CDR3 sequence (DNA): TGTGCCAGCAGCGGAAGAGCAGGGGGCGGGGAAGCTTTCTTT.

The sample holds a few counts of this clone. The V gene is TRBV5-1, the J gene TRBJ2-5; 11 nucleotides align to TRBD2. The junction had 8 bases not matched to a gene; V was cut back by 0 bases and J by 1 base. Germline V gene lookup returns CDR1 SGHRS and CDR2 YFSETQ. CDR3 length equals 18 residues. CDR3 in DNA: TGCGCCAGCAGCTTGGAAACTAGCGGGGGTAGGGGCCAAGAGACCCAGTACTTC. This codes for CASSLETSGGRGQETQYF.

DNA for the CDR3: TGTGCCAGCTCACCACTGGAGGTTTCGGAGACCCAGTACTTC. Translating gives CASSPLEVSETQYF. The chain has TRBV18 and TRBJ2-5; D may be TRBD2 (5 bases). The CDR3 totals 14 residues. Trimming left V 1 base short and J 5 bases short, with 11 bases between. Germline-derived CDR1 and CDR2 are KGHSH and LQKENI.

The chain couples TRBV4-1 to TRBJ1-5; D unresolved. The V end was cut by 6 bases, the J end by 7 bases, with 16 bases between. The length of the CDR3 is 14 residues. Germline-derived CDR1 and CDR2 are MGHRA and YSYEKL. The CDR3 bases are TGCGCCAGCAGTGACACAGCGAGAGGGCAGCCCCAGCATTTT. This encodes CASSDTARGQPQHF.

V is TRBV10-3 and J is TRBJ2-1; the match to TRBD1 covers 10 bases. Germline V lookup: CDR1 ENHRY, CDR2 SYGVKD. The CDR3 runs to 14 residues. The trim removed 6 bases at V and 3 bases at J, leaving 2 bases unmatched. As DNA, the CDR3 is TGTGCCATCAGCGACAGGGGGCTCTACAATGAGCAGTTCTTC. Its protein product is CAISDRGLYNEQFF.

The sample holds a few counts of this clone. The chain combines TRBV7-2 with TRBJ2-6, with D unresolved. The germline CDR1 and CDR2 sequences are SGHTA and FQGNSA. Deletions cut 1 base from V and 0 bases from J, with 7 bases between. CDR3 size: 16 residues. The CDR3: CASSLDIYSGANVLTF. CDR3 nucleotide sequence: TGTGCCAGCAGCTTAGACATATACTCTGGGGCCAACGTCCTGACTTTC.

This chain uses TRBV7-2 with TRBJ2-7; D is uncertain. The CDR3 spans 16 residues. The V end lost 5 bases, the J end lost 0 bases, and 17 bases lay between the germline ends. Germline-derived CDR1 and CDR2 are SGHTA and FQGNSA. The CDR3 region is CASSPQLRRSSYEQYF. CDR3 DNA: TGTGCCAGCAGCCCCCAACTAAGAAGGAGCTCCTACGAGCAGTACTTC.

The V gene is TRBV7-8, the J gene TRBJ1-2; D perhaps matches TRBD1 (5 bases). The CDR3 sequence is 16 residues long. Germline lookup yields CDR1 SGHVS and CDR2 FQNEAQ. Trimming removed 0 bases at V and 0 bases at J, with 11 bases between. CDR3 sequence reads: CASSLARGSPNYGYTF. CDR3 coding DNA: TGTGCCAGCAGCTTAGCGCGGGGCAGCCCTAACTATGGCTACACCTTC.

The count of this clone is one. V usage is TRBV6-5 and J usage is TRBJ1-2; 7 bases fit TRBD1. Per the germline V gene, CDR1 is MNHEY and CDR2 is SVGAGI. The CDR3 loop spans 13 amino acids. J gave up 7 bases and V 5 bases, and 7 bases lay outside the gene matches. In DNA, the CDR3 is TGTGCCAGCAGTACCGGACAGGATCGTGGCTACACCTTC. Protein: CASSTGQDRGYTF.

The CDR3 is CATSRDLGQGGIQYF. In nucleotides, the CDR3 is TGTGCCACCAGCAGAGATCTTGGGCAGGGGGGCATTCAGTACTTC. The chain is built from TRBV15 and TRBJ2-4; a possible D gene is TRBD1 (7 bases). The CDR3 covers 15 residues. Germline CDR1 and CDR2: LNHNV and YYDKDF (reference sequence). V lost 0 bases, J lost 9 bases, and 15 bases lay in between.

The rearrangement uses TRBV6-6 and TRBJ1-1; a possible D gene is TRBD1 (6 bases). V lost 0 bases, J lost 3 bases, and 14 bases lay in between. The CDR3 length is 16 residues. CDR1 and CDR2 (germline): MNHNY, SVGAGI (reference sequence). The CDR3 DNA reads TGTGCCAGCAGTTACTCCGGATCAGGGGCGGACACTGAAGCTTTCTTT. Translation: CASSYSGSGADTEAFF.

J is TRBJ2-2 and V is TRBV21-1; the table's D call TRBD2 went unverified against the DNA. TRBV21-1 is shown as a pseudogene. The CDR3 length is 15 residues. CDR3 in DNA: TGTGCCAGCAGCAAAGGCGAGCAAAACACCGGGGAGCTGTTTTTT. This translates into CASSKGEQNTGELFF.

J is TRBJ1-4 and V is TRBV18; no definite D call. Trimming took off 3 bases at V and 6 bases at J, with 8 bases between the two ends. Germline loops: CDR1 KGHSH, CDR2 LQKENI. CDR3 length: 13 residues. CDR3 sequence reads: CASSPRSDEKLFF. The CDR3 DNA reads as TGTGCCAGCTCACCCAGGTCAGATGAAAAACTGTTTTTT.

The chain links TRBV6-5 to TRBJ1-2; TRBD1 matches at 7 bases. CDR1 is MNHEY and CDR2 is SVGAGI in the germline V gene. With 5 bases clipped from V and 3 bases from J, the junction kept 6 bases outside the gene matches. This CDR3 comprises 14 residues. CDR3 sequence: CASSPGTAYYGYTF. The CDR3 DNA reads TGTGCCAGCAGTCCAGGGACAGCTTACTATGGCTACACCTTC.

For the CDR3, the DNA is TGTGCCAGCAGCTTAGATTGGGACAGGGTTGGCGGGGAGCTGTTTTTT. This translates into CASSLDWDRVGGELFF. The J gene is TRBJ2-2, the V gene TRBV11-2; 9 bases fit TRBD1. Germline CDR1 is SGHAT and CDR2 is FQNNGV. This CDR3 has 16 amino acids. After removal of 0 bases from V and 7 bases from J, the junction contained 6 bases not matched to a gene.

The chain is built from TRBV5-5 and TRBJ1-1; D is possibly TRBD1 (5 bases). The ends were cut back, 4 bases at V and 1 base at J, with 14 bases in the middle. Germline V gene lookup returns CDR1 SGHKS and CDR2 YYEKEE (reference sequence). The CDR3 extends over 15 amino acids. DNA for the CDR3: TGTGCCAGCAGCCTTAAGGGGTTCGGGAACACTGAAGCTTTCTTT. Protein: CASSLKGFGNTEAFF. The full variable domain, completed using reference TRBV5-5 and TRBJ1-1, is DAGVTQSPTHLIKTRGQQVTLRCSPISGHKSVSWYQQVLGQGPQFIFQYYEKEERGRGNFPDRFSARQFPNYSSELNVNALLLGDSALYLCASSLKGFGNTEAFFGQGTRLTVV.

V usage is TRBV18 and J usage is TRBJ2-7, with TRBD2 matching over 14 bases. Unmatched junction bases numbered 2, after V lost 4 bases and J lost 6 bases. Germline V lookup: CDR1 KGHSH, CDR2 LQKENI. This CDR3 comprises 14 residues. The DNA for the CDR3 is TGTGCCAGCTCACGGGGACTAGCGGGAGCCGAGCAGTACTTC. Its protein product is CASSRGLAGAEQYF.

The V and J genes are TRBV2 and TRBJ2-7; 11 nucleotides line up with TRBD2. The CDR3 is 15 residues long. The V gene end was trimmed by 10 bases and the J gene end by 3 bases; junction bases not matched to a gene: 11. Germline V gene lookup returns CDR1 SNHLY and CDR2 FYNNEI. In DNA, the CDR3 is TGTGCCACTCACCAAACTAGCGGGGGAAGCTACGAGCAGTACTTC. Its protein product is CATHQTSGGSYEQYF.